Below, one T cell receptor beta chain is given with its context. This record comes from a study of blood T cell repertoires in COVID-19. Study background: Samples representing acute and convalescent COVID-19 were sourced from the United States, Italy and Spain. In each case, the material was cDNA or gDNA derived from T cells, B-cell-depleted T cells, or PBMCs.

Authors' methods: How many nucleated cells were present was estimated from reference gene primer amplification. Libraries were prepared by immunoSEQ multiplex PCR; TCRdb keeps only in-frame clonotypes and omits some of them. V, J and clone size are taken as reported in that table, and D and trimming were inferred from the DNA itself. The sample lists 75,000 to 95,000 clones, more than 75% occurring once. J was trimmed by 1 base and V by 2 bases; bases with no gene match: 20. Germline CDR1 SGHDN, CDR2 FVKESK. CDR3 length: 21 amino acids. Sequenced input: peripheral blood. The TCR was taken from a human donor in a cohort sampled during active COVID-19. The chain carries TRBV14 and TRBJ2-4; 7 positions match TRBD2. CDR3: CASSQNPRDYSWALAKNIQYF. DNA of the CDR3: TGTGCCAGCAGCCAAAATCCCCGGGACTACAGCTGGGCTCTGGCCAAAAACATTCAGTACTTC.